The present T cell receptor beta chain was sequenced within a study of T cell repertoires in cytomegalovirus infection. Study conclusions and caveats: Summed frequency of shared TCR beta families picked out CMV carriers who also had the relevant HLA. What dominated the ex vivo response were HLA-C-restricted CMV-specific TCR beta clonotypes.

TCRdb called the reads again in MiXCR, with one record for every CDR3 protein. The sample contains around 200,000 distinct CDR3 sequences, approximately 18% of which appear only once. Germline V gives CDR1 SGHVS, CDR2 FQNEAQ. With 7 bases removed from V and 0 bases from J, the gap between germline ends came to 10 bases. The CDR3 is 14 amino acids. This clonotype was detected a few times. The antigen remains undetermined. Sequencing was performed on CD8+ T cells from PBMCs. The receptor was isolated from a human donor in good health (CMV status not recorded). Some clones in this sample may be carry-over from other donors' samples. V and J are TRBV7-8 and TRBJ1-5, with D unclear. The CDR3 is CASTTDGSNQPQHF. DNA for the CDR3: TGTGCCAGCACCACAGACGGTAGCAATCAGCCCCAGCATTTT.